A single sample is the source of the 21 T cell receptor beta chains below, sequenced in a study of blood T cell repertoires in COVID-19. Clones were sequenced by immunoSEQ multiplex PCR, and TCRdb holds only the in-frame ones, with some missing. The sample lists under 25,000 clones; roughly 73% were seen once. Sequencing was performed on peripheral blood. The receptors shown here come from a human donor in a cohort sampled during active or convalescent COVID-19.

The CDR3 region is CAWTDSPANNEQFF. The CDR3 DNA reads TGTGCCTGGACGGACAGTCCGGCGAACAATGAGCAGTTCTTC. The chain couples TRBV30 to TRBJ2-1, with D possibly matching TRBD1 (6 bases). This CDR3 spans 14 amino acids. Trimming took 4 bases from V and 5 from J, leaving 15 bases between them. CDR1 GTSNPN and CDR2 SVGIG come from the germline V gene (reference sequence).

The chain couples TRBV7-8 to TRBJ1-6; maybe TRBD1 (5 bases). Germline-derived CDR1 and CDR2 are SGHVS and FQNEAQ. V was clipped by 5 bases and J by 8 bases, with 16 bases between them. The CDR3 contains 15 residues. The CDR3 is CASSIGWGRDSPLHF. CDR3 coding DNA: TGTGCCAGCAGCATAGGGTGGGGGAGGGATTCACCCCTCCACTTT.

The chain is built from TRBV5-6 and TRBJ2-6; 7 bases align to TRBD1. J gave up 2 bases and V 0 bases, and 2 bases lay outside the gene matches. Germline V gene sequence: CDR1 SGHDT, CDR2 YYEEEE. The CDR3 is made up of 16 amino acids. The chain's CDR3 is CASSLATGAGANVLTF. DNA of the CDR3: TGTGCCAGCAGCTTGGCCACAGGGGCTGGGGCCAACGTCCTGACTTTC. Looking up the rest from reference TRBV5-6 and TRBJ2-6 gives the full variable domain: DAGVTQSPTHLIKTRGQQVTLRCSPKSGHDTVSWYQQALGQGPQFIFQYYEEEERQRGNFPDRFSGHQFPNYSSELNVNALLLGDSALYLCASSLATGAGANVLTFGAGSRLTVL.

This clone showed up many times. The chain recombines TRBV27 with TRBJ2-2, with D possibly being TRBD2 (5 bases). The CDR3 length is 12 residues. Trimming removed 3 bases from V and 7 bases from J, with 6 bases in between. Germline V gene sequence: CDR1 MNHEY, CDR2 SMNVEV (reference sequence). The CDR3 DNA sequence: TGTGCCAGCAGTTTCGGGATCGGGGAGCTGTTTTTT. Protein sequence: CASSFGIGELFF.

J is TRBJ2-5 and V is TRBV19; 10 nucleotides line up with TRBD1. The junction had 10 bases not matched to a gene; V was cut back by 7 bases and J by 5 bases. Germline V gene lookup returns CDR1 LNHDA and CDR2 SQIVND (reference sequence). The CDR3 is 15 residues long. The CDR3 DNA sequence: TGTGCCAGTACCCAAGCGGGACAGGGGCCGGAGACCCAGTACTTC. It encodes CASTQAGQGPETQYF.

The V call is TRBV9, the J call TRBJ1-1; 9 bases map to TRBD1. Germline V gene lookup returns CDR1 SGDLS and CDR2 YYNGEE. This CDR3 contains 17 residues. The V segment lost 0 bases and the J segment 8 bases; nucleotides outside the gene matches: 14. The CDR3 is CASSVGLPGQGREEAFF. DNA of the CDR3: TGTGCCAGCAGCGTAGGTCTTCCAGGACAGGGGAGGGAGGAAGCTTTCTTT. Using reference TRBV9 and TRBJ1-1 for the parts outside the CDR3, the full variable domain is DSGVTQTPKHLITATGQRVTLRCSPRSGDLSVYWYQQSLDQGLQFLIQYYNGEERAKGNILERFSAQQFPDLHSELNLSSLELGDSALYFCASSVGLPGQGREEAFFGQGTRLTVV.

The chain links TRBV28 to TRBJ2-7; the D gene is possibly TRBD1 (6 bases). Germline CDR1 reads MDHEN; CDR2 reads SYDVKM. The V end was cut by 10 bases, the J end by 2 bases, with 18 bases between. This CDR3 has 14 amino acids. CDR3 nucleotides: TGTGCCACCAGGGACACTTTGATTCCCTACGAGCAGTACGTC. Residues: CATRDTLIPYEQYV.

This clone came up a few times. The chain couples TRBV18 to TRBJ1-3, with 7 positions matching TRBD1. CDR1 KGHSH and CDR2 LQKENI come from the germline V gene. V trimming: 3 bases; J trimming: 4 bases; junction bases outside the gene matches: 3. The CDR3 is 14 residues long. The CDR3 here is CASSPGTEGNTIYF. The DNA for the CDR3 is TGTGCCAGCTCACCCGGGACAGAAGGAAACACCATATATTTT.

The chain carries TRBV19 and TRBJ2-7, with D unresolved. Germline CDR1 LNHDA, CDR2 SQIVND (reference sequence). The CDR3 loop spans 13 amino acids. Deletions cut 6 bases from V and 1 base from J, with 10 bases between. In nucleotides, the CDR3 is TGTGCCAGTAGGAGAACTGAATCCTACGAGCAGTACTTC. Encoded protein: CASRRTESYEQYF. Full variable domain (rest looked up from reference TRBV19 and TRBJ2-7): DGGITQSPKYLFRKEGQNVTLSCEQNLNHDAMYWYRQDPGQGLRLIYYSQIVNDFQKGDIAEGYSVSREKKESFPLTVTSAQKNPTAFYLCASRRTESYEQYFGPGTRLTVT.

The V gene is TRBV7-2, the J gene TRBJ2-1; 8 bases line up with TRBD2. There are 16 residues in the CDR3. The V gene end was trimmed by 0 bases and the J gene end by 4 bases; junction bases not matched to a gene: 5. From germline, CDR1 is SGHTA and CDR2 FQGNSA. In DNA form, the CDR3 reads TGTGCCAGCAGCTTAGCTAGCGGGAACTTATACAATGAGCAGTTCTTC. Amino acid sequence: CASSLASGNLYNEQFF. Filled out from reference TRBV7-2 and TRBJ2-1, the complete variable domain reads GAGVSQSPSNKVTEKGKDVELRCDPISGHTALYWYRQSLGQGLEFLIYFQGNSAPDKSGLPSDRFSAERTGGSVSTLTIQRTQQEDSAVYLCASSLASGNLYNEQFFGPGTRLTVL.

A single count supports this clone. The rearrangement joins TRBV6-4 to TRBJ1-6; D ambiguous. Germline V gives CDR1 MRHNA, CDR2 SNTAGT. Trimming took 10 bases from V and 0 from J, leaving 16 bases between them. CDR3 length equals 16 residues. CDR3 DNA: TGTGCCACTACGAACGCGAAGAGCTCCTATAATTCACCCCTCCACTTT. Amino acid sequence: CATTNAKSSYNSPLHF.

The chain carries TRBV18 and TRBJ1-2; 10 bases are a match to TRBD1. V trimming: 4 bases; J trimming: 0 bases; junction bases outside the gene matches: 5. Germline loops: CDR1 KGHSH, CDR2 LQKENI. This CDR3 has 16 amino acids. The CDR3 DNA reads TGTGCCAGCTCACGGCGACAGGGGGCTTCTAACTATGGCTACACCTTC. Translated: CASSRRQGASNYGYTF.

CDR3 sequence reads: CASSEGLAGEQYF. The CDR3 bases are TGTGCCAGCAGCGAGGGACTAGCGGGGGAGCAGTACTTC. V and J are TRBV3-1 (or the pseudogene TRBV3-2) and TRBJ2-7, with 13 bases identical to TRBD2. V trimming: 5 bases; J trimming: 7 bases; junction bases outside the gene matches: 2. The CDR3 is 13 residues long. Germline V gene data show CDR1 as LGHDT and CDR2 as YNNKEL (reference sequence).

This chain links TRBV6-5 with TRBJ2-6; tentatively, D is TRBD2 (7 bases). Germline V gene data show CDR1 as MNHEY and CDR2 as SVGAGI. The CDR3 runs 15 residues. The V gene lost 7 bases and the J gene lost 1 base, with 11 bases spanning the gap. CDR3 in amino acids: CASKGGKSGANVLTF. As DNA, the CDR3 is TGTGCCAGCAAGGGGGGGAAGTCTGGGGCCAACGTCCTGACTTTC.

The CDR3 nucleotides are TGTGCCAGCAGCGTAGACCCACAGGGTCAAGAGACCCAGTACTTC. It encodes CASSVDPQGQETQYF. The chain is built from TRBV9 and TRBJ2-5; D possibly corresponds to TRBD1 (6 bases). V was cut by 0 bases and J by 2 bases, with 11 bases left in between. The length of the CDR3 is 15 residues. CDR1 is SGDLS, CDR2 YYNGEE, per germline.

This chain connects TRBV7-8 to TRBJ1-5; no firm D call. The CDR3 has 14 amino acids. The ends were cut back, 5 bases at V and 8 bases at J, with 16 bases in the middle. From germline, CDR1 is SGHVS and CDR2 FQNEAQ. The CDR3 protein is CASSPRRGFEPQHF. The CDR3, as DNA: TGTGCCAGCAGCCCACGACGGGGATTTGAGCCCCAGCATTTT.

The chain links TRBV19 to TRBJ1-4, with no clear D. Between the trimmed V and J ends, which lost 3 bases and 5 bases, there was a span of 10 bases. This CDR3 has 14 residues. Germline CDR1 and CDR2: LNHDA and SQIVND (reference sequence). The CDR3 DNA is TGTGCCAGTAGTATCCGGCGGGGAAATGAAAAACTGTTTTTT. This encodes CASSIRRGNEKLFF.

V and J are TRBV19 and TRBJ2-6; 12 positions match TRBD1. This CDR3 spans 17 amino acids. Germline V lookup: CDR1 LNHDA, CDR2 SQIVND (reference sequence). V lost 5 bases and J lost 3; bases outside the gene matches: 5. Here the CDR3 reads CASSEGTGGVGANVLTF. CDR3 in DNA: TGTGCCAGTAGTGAGGGGACAGGGGGCGTTGGGGCCAACGTCCTGACTTTC.

The chain employs TRBV19 and TRBJ1-2; possibly TRBD1 for D (6 bases). The CDR3 consists of 14 residues. Looked up from germline, CDR1 is LNHDA and CDR2 is SQIVND (reference sequence). Trimming removed 2 bases at V and 5 bases at J, with 12 bases between. DNA for the CDR3: TGTGCCAGTAGTATACGCAGGGGCGGGTATGGCTACACCTTC. It specifies CASSIRRGGYGYTF.

CDR3 DNA sequence: TGTGCCAGCCGCGGCCCCCTTAGCTCCTACGAGCAGTACTTC. The encoded protein is CASRGPLSSYEQYF. V gene TRBV6-5 combines with J gene TRBJ2-7; D not resolved. Germline CDR1 reads MNHEY; CDR2 reads SVGAGI. Trimming cost V 8 bases and J 0 bases, with 14 bases left between them. The CDR3 length is 14 residues.

The V call is TRBV6-4, the J call TRBJ2-5; 8 nucleotides match TRBD1. Germline loops: CDR1 MRHNA, CDR2 SNTAGT. This CDR3 has 15 residues. V was clipped by 3 bases and J by 5 bases; unmatched bases: 8. DNA of the CDR3: TGTGCCAGCAGTGAAGGACAGGGTGGAGCGGAGACCCAGTACTTC. Amino acids: CASSEGQGGAETQYF.